This TCR beta chain was sequenced during a study of cytomegalovirus exposure and HLA in healthy donors. At the level of the study: Counted in an early data release were tens of millions of unique TCRs from HLA-typed donors. Study results and caveats: There were under 200 TCR beta chains listed as cytomegalovirus-associated. Rarity characterized most TCR sequences, yet some public TCRs appeared in many donors.

This CDR3 region has 13 residues. Per the germline V gene, CDR1 is SGHRS and CDR2 is YFSETQ. The germline V and J ends were trimmed by 2 bases and 5 bases, with 10 bases remaining between them. Comments on this clone: Its target is not known.

The primer mix had 60 Vbeta and 13 Jbeta primers. Using immunoSEQ multiplex PCR, the repertoire was profiled, and TCRdb retains in-frame clones only, with some absent. The table has about 230,000 clones, 80% to 90% seen once. Sequenced sample: PBMCs. The TCR was taken from a woman aged 18-29 years in good health and CMV-seronegative. The chain is built from TRBV5-1 and TRBJ2-5; D remains unclear. As DNA, the CDR3 is TGCGCCAGCAGCTTAAACCCCGGGGAGACCCAGTACTTC. Translation: CASSLNPGETQYF.